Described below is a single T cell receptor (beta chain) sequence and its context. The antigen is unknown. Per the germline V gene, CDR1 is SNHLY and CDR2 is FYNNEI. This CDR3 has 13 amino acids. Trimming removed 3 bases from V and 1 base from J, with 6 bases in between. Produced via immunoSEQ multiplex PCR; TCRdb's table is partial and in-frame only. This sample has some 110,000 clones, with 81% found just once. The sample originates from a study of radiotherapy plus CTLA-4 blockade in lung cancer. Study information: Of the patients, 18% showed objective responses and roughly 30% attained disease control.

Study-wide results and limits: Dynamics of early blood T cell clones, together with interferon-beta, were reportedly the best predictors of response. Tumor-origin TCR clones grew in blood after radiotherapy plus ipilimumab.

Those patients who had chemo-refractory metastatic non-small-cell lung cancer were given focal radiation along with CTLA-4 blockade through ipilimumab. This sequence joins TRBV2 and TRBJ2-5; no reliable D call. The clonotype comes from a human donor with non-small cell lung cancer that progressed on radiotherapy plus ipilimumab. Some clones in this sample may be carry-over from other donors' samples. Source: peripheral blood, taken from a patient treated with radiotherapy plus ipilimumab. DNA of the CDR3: TGTGCCAGCAGTGACTTAGCCCAAGAGACCCAGTACTTC. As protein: CASSDLAQETQYF.